The present entry profiles one T cell receptor (beta chain) with its context. J gave up 0 bases and V 5 bases, and 11 bases lay outside the gene matches. The CDR3 covers 17 residues. Germline V gene data show CDR1 as SGHVS and CDR2 as FNYEAQ. Semi-nested PCR with Nested Universal Primer A followed constant-region reverse priming of full-length variable regions. TCRdb fed the 5' RACE reads into MiXCR, producing one record per CDR3 protein. The sample lists tens of thousands of distinct CDR3 sequences, 26% occurring once. Naive CD4+ cells had CD25+ Tregs removed. This rearrangement joins TRBV7-6 to TRBJ2-3; TRBD2 matches at 7 bases. Material for sequencing was naive CD4+ T cells sorted from a lymph node. Subset indicated: naive CD4+ T cells, CD4+CD45RA+CD25-. This clonotype was sampled from a female donor with breast cancer. The CDR3 nucleotides read TGTGCCAGCAGCCCGAGAGGGCTAGCGGCTAGCACAGATACGCAGTATTTT. Encoded protein: CASSPRGLAASTDTQYF.